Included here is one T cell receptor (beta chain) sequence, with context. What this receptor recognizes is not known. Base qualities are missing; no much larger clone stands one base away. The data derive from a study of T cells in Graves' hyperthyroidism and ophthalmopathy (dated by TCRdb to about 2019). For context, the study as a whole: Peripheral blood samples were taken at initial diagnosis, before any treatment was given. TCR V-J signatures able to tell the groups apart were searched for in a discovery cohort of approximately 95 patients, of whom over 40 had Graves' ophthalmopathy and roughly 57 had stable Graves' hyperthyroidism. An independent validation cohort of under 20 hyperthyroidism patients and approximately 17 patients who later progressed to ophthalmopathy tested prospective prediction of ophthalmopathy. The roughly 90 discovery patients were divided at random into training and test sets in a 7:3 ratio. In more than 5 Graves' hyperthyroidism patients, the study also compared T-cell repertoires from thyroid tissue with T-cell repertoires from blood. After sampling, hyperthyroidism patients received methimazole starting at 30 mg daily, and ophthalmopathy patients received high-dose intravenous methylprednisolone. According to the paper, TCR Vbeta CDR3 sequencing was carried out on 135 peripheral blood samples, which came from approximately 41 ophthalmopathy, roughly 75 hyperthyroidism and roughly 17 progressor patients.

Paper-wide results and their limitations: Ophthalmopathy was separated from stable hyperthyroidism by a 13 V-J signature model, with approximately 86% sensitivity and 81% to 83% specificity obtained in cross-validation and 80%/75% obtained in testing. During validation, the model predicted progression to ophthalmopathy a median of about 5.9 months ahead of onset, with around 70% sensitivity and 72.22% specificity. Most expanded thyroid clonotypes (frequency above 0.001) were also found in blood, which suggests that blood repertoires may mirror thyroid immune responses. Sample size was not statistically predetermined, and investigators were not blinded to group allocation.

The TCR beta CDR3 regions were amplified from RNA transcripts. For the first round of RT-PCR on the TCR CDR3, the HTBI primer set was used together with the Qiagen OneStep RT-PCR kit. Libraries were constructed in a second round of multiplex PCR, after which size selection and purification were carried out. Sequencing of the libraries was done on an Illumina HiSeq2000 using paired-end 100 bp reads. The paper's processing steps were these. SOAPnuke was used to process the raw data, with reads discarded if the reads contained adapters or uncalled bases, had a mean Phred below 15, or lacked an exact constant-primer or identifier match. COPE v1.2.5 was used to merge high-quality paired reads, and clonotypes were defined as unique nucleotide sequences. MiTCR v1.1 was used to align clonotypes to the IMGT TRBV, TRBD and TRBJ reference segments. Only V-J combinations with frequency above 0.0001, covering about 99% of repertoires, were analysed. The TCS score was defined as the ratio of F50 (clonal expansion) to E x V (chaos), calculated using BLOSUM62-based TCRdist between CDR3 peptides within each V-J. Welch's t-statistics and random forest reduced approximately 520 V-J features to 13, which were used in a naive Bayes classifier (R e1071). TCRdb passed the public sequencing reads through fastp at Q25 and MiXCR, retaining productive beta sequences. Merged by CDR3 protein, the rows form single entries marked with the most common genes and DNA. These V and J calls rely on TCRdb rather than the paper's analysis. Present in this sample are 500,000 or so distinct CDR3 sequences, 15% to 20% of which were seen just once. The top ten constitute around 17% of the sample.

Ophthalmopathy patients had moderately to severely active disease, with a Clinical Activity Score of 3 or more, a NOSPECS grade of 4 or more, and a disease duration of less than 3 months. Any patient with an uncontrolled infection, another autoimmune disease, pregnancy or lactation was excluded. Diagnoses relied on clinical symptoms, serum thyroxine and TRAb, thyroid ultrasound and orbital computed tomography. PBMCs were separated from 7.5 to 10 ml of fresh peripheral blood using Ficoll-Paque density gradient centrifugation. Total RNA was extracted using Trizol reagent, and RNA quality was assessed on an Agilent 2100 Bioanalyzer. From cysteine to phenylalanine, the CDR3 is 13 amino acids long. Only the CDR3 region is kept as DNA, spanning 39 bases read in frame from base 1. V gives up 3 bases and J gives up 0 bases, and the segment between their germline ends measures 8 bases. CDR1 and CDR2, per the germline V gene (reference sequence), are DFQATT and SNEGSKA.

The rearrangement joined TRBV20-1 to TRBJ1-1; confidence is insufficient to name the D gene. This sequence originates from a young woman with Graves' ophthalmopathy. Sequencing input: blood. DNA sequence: TGCAGTGCTAGTCATGGCGTGAACACTGAAGCTTTCTTT. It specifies CSASHGVNTEAFF.